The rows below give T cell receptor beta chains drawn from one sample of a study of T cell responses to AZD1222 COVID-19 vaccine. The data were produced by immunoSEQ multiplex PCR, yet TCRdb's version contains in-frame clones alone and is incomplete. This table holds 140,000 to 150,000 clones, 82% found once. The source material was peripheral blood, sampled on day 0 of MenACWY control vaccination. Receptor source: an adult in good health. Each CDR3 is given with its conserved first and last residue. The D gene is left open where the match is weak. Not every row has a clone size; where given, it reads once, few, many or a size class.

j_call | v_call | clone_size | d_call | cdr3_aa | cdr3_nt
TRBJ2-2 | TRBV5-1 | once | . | CASSSSGTTTGELFF | TGCGCCAGCAGCTCATCCGGGACAACCACCGGGGAGCTGTTTTTT
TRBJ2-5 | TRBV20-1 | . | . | CSARGETQYF | TGCAGTGCTAGAGGAGAGACCCAGTACTTC
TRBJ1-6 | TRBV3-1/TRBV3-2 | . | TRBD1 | CASSQDSGTGSSPLHF | TGTGCCAGCAGCCAAGATTCCGGGACAGGCTCTTCACCCCTCCACTTT
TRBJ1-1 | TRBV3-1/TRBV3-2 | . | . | CASSKVGLEAFF | TGTGCCAGCAGCAAGGTGGGACTTGAAGCTTTCTTT
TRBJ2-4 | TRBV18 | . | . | CASSPPGGVLAKNIQYF | TGTGCCAGCTCACCACCAGGCGGGGTCTTAGCCAAAAACATTCAGTACTTC
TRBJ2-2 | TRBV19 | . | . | CASSIGNVQTGELFF | TGTGCCAGTAGTATAGGGAATGTGCAGACCGGGGAGCTGTTTTTT
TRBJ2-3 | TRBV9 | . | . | CASSVDPGWTDTQYF | TGTGCCAGCAGCGTAGACCCGGGGTGGACAGATACGCAGTATTTT
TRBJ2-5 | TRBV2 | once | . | CASSTEQETQYF | TGTGCCAGCTCGACAGAGCAAGAGACCCAGTACTTC
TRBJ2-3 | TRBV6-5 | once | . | CASSLGLSSTDTQYF | TGTGCCAGCTCCCTGGGGCTCTCTAGCACAGATACGCAGTATTTT
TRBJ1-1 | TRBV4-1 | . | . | CASSQDPDGYTEAFF | TGCGCCAGCAGCCAAGATCCGGACGGCTACACTGAAGCTTTCTTT
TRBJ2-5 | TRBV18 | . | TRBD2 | CASSEAETSGQETQYF | TGTGCCAGCTCCGAGGCGGAGACTAGCGGGCAAGAGACCCAGTACTTC
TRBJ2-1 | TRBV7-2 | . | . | CASSADRYEQFF | TGTGCCAGCAGCGCTGACAGGTATGAGCAGTTCTTC
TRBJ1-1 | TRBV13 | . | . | CASRRAMNTEAFF | TGTGCCAGCCGCCGCGCGATGAACACTGAAGCTTTCTTT
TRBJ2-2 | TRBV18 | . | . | CASSPQLGTGELFF | TGTGCCAGCTCACCGCAATTGGGGACCGGGGAGCTGTTTTTT
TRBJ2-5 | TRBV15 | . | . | CATSRGTETQYF | TGTGCCACCAGCAGAGGAACGGAGACCCAGTACTTC
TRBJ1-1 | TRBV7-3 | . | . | CASSLSLLGPEAFF | TGTGCCAGCAGCCTAAGCCTCCTAGGGCCTGAAGCTTTCTTT
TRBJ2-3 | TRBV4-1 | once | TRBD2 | CASSQPGTSGSTDTQYF | TGCGCCAGCAGCCAGCCCGGGACTAGCGGTTCCACAGATACGCAGTATTTT
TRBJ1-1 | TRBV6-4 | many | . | CASSDSDWGTEAFF | TGTGCCAGCAGTGACTCGGACTGGGGCACTGAAGCTTTCTTT
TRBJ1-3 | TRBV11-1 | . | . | CASSLEGFSGNTIYF | TGTGCCAGCAGCTTAGAAGGTTTCTCTGGAAACACCATATATTTT
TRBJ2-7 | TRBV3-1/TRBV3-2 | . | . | CASSLGRRAHEQYF | TGTGCCAGCAGCCTGGGCCGAAGGGCCCACGAGCAGTACTTC
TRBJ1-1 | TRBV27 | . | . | CASSLSGIGVNTEAFF | TGTGCCAGCAGTTTATCGGGCATTGGAGTGAACACTGAAGCTTTCTTT
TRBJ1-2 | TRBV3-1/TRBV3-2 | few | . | CASSQTGLGRGYTF | TGTGCCAGCAGCCAGACAGGTCTGGGGCGTGGCTACACCTTC
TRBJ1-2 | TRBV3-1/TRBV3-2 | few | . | CASSQDIAGGRGYTF | TGTGCCAGCAGCCAAGATATCGCAGGTGGGCGCGGCTACACCTTC
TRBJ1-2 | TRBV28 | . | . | CASSFGGSGYTF | TGTGCCAGCAGTTTCGGAGGGAGTGGCTACACCTTC
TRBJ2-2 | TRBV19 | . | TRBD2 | CASTIRPSGGVAGTGELFF | TGTGCCAGTACCATCAGGCCTAGCGGGGGGGTAGCTGGCACCGGGGAGCTGTTTTTT
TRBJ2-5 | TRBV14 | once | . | CASSPRVMLGHQETQYF | TGTGCCAGCAGCCCCAGGGTGATGTTGGGTCACCAAGAGACCCAGTACTTC
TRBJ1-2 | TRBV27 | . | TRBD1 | CASASGTVNNYGYTF | TGTGCCAGCGCCTCCGGGACAGTCAATAACTATGGCTACACCTTC
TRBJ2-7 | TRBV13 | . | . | CASSFPGAYEQYF | TGTGCCAGCAGCTTCCCGGGGGCCTACGAGCAGTACTTC
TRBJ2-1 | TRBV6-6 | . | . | CASLTSYNEQFF | TGTGCCAGCCTCACCTCCTACAATGAGCAGTTCTTC
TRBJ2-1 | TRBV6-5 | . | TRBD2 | CASRTTSGGYDEQFF | TGTGCCAGCAGGACGACTAGCGGGGGGTACGATGAGCAGTTCTTC
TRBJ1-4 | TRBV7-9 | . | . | CASSLLDEKLFF | TGTGCCAGCAGCTTATTGGATGAAAAACTGTTTTTT
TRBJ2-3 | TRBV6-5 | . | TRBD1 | CASSNRQGPTDTQYF | TGTGCCAGCAGCAATAGACAGGGACCCACAGATACGCAGTATTTT
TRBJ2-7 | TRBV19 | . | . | CASSPQISYEQYF | TGTGCCAGTAGTCCCCAAATCTCCTACGAGCAGTACTTC
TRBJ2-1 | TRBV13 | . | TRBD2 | CASSGRGRGGPYNEQFF | TGTGCCAGCAGCGGGCGAGGGCGGGGGGGCCCCTACAATGAGCAGTTCTTC
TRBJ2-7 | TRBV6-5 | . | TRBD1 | CASSRDSYEQYF | TGTGCCAGCAGTAGGGACAGCTACGAGCAGTACTTC
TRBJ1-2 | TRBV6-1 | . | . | CASSEARGGQRYYGYTF | TGTGCCAGCAGTGAAGCAAGGGGGGGCCAACGTTACTATGGCTACACCTTC
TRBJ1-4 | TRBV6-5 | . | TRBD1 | CASRDRGTNEKLFF | TGTGCCAGCAGGGACAGGGGAACTAATGAAAAACTGTTTTTT
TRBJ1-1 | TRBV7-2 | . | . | CASRQGRTEAFF | TGTGCCAGCAGACAGGGTAGGACTGAAGCTTTCTTT
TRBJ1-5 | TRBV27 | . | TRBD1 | CASSEPTDRANQPQHF | TGTGCCAGCAGTGAACCCACGGACAGGGCCAATCAGCCCCAGCATTTT
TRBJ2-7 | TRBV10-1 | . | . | CASSESGGSYEQYF | TGCGCCAGCAGTGAGTCGGGGGGCTCCTACGAGCAGTACTTC
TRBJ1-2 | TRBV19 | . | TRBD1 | CASSIARGYGYTF | TGTGCCAGTAGTATAGCCAGGGGGTATGGCTACACCTTC
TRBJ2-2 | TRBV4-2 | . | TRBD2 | CASSHPGGGELFF | TGTGCCAGCAGCCATCCGGGAGGCGGGGAGCTGTTTTTT
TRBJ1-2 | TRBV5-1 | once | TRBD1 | CASSERGGAGYGYTF | TGCGCCAGCAGCGAGCGAGGGGGCGCCGGCTATGGCTACACCTTC
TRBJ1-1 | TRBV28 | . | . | CASSLIGRGPPEAFF | TGTGCCAGCAGTCTCATAGGGCGGGGTCCCCCTGAAGCTTTCTTT
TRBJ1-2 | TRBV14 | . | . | CASSPAANYGYTF | TGTGCCAGCAGCCCGGCAGCTAACTATGGCTACACCTTC
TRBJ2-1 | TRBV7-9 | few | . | CASSSVGGSQGIRLDEQFF | TGTGCCAGCAGCTCCGTCGGGGGGTCACAGGGAATCCGTCTCGATGAGCAGTTCTTC
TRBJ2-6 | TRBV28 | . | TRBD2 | CASSSGGTGANVLTF | TGTGCCAGCAGTAGCGGGGGGACTGGGGCCAACGTCCTGACTTTC
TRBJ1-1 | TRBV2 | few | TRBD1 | CARQGANTEAFF | TGTGCCAGACAGGGGGCGAACACTGAAGCTTTCTTT
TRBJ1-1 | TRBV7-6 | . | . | CASSLVGGGNTEAFF | TGTGCCAGCAGCTTAGTGGGCGGGGGGAACACTGAAGCTTTCTTT
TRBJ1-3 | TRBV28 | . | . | CASRYRDSGNTIYF | TGTGCCAGCAGATACAGGGACTCTGGAAACACCATATATTTT
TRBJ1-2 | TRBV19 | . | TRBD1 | CASSIDRVGGYTF | TGTGCCAGTAGTATCGACAGGGTCGGTGGCTACACCTTC
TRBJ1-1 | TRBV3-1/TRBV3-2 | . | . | CASSQGGSGAFF | TGTGCCAGCAGCCAAGGGGGTTCCGGAGCTTTCTTT
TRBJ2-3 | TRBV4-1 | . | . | CASSHLPKQVVLTDTQYF | TGCGCCAGCAGCCACCTCCCAAAGCAGGTAGTTCTCACAGATACGCAGTATTTT
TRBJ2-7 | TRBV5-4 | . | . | CASSSGLKTYEQYF | TGTGCCAGCAGCTCCGGACTGAAGACCTACGAGCAGTACTTC
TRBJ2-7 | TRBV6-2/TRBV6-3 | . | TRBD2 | CASSYPFGTSGYEQYF | TGTGCCAGCAGTTACCCCTTTGGGACTAGCGGATACGAGCAGTACTTC
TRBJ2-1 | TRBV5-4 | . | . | CASSTRTDRSSYNEQFF | TGTGCCAGCAGCACGCGGACAGATCGTAGCTCCTACAATGAGCAGTTCTTC
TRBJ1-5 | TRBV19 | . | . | CASSPIAGSSNMPQHF | TGTGCCAGTAGTCCAATAGCGGGCTCATCCAATATGCCCCAGCATTTT
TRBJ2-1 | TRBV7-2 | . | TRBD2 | CASSRGENNEQFF | TGTGCCAGCAGCCGGGGGGAAAACAATGAGCAGTTCTTC
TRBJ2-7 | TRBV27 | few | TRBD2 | CASSSLAGGSYEQYF | TGTGCCAGCAGTTCTTTAGCGGGAGGCTCCTACGAGCAGTACTTC
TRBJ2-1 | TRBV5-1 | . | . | CASAGVLNEQFF | TGCGCCAGCGCAGGAGTTCTCAATGAGCAGTTCTTC